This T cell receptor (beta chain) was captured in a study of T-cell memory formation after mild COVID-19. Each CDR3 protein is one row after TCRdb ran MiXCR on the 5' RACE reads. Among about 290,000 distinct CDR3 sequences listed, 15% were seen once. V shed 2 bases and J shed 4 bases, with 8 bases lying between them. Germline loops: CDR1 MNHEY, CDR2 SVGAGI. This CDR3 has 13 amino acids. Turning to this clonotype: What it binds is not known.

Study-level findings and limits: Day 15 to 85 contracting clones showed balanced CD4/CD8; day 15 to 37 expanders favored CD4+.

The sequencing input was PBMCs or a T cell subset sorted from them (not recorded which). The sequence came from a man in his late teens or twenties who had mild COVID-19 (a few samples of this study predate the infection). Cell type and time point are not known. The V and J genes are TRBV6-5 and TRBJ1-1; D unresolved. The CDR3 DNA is TGTGCCAGCAGTTACGCCAGTACCACTGAAGCTTTCTTT. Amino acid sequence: CASSYASTTEAFF.